These 22 T cell receptor beta chains share one sample of origin, sequenced in a study of T cells in Graves' hyperthyroidism and ophthalmopathy. What was amplified from RNA transcripts were TCR beta CDR3 regions. First-round RT-PCR of the TCR CDR3 relied on the HTBI primer set. Each CDR3 protein gets one entry after TCRdb re-called the multiplex PCR reads with MiXCR. Of over 450,000 distinct CDR3 sequences listed, about 15% are singletons. The sequenced sample consisted of blood. The receptors originated from a young woman with Graves' ophthalmopathy.

This clonotype was counted a few times. The chain couples TRBV4-1 to TRBJ2-1; D perhaps matches TRBD2 (7 bases). CDR3 length: 16 residues. Looked up from germline, CDR1 is MGHRA and CDR2 is YSYEKL. The V gene lost 4 bases and the J gene lost 8 bases, with 21 bases spanning the gap. The CDR3 bases are TGCGCCAGCAGCCCCTTACAGGGAGGGTTAGGCGATGAGCAGTTCTTC. Its translation is CASSPLQGGLGDEQFF.

A few counts support this clonotype. The rearrangement uses TRBV30 and TRBJ1-1; no clear D. In germline, CDR1 is GTSNPN, CDR2 SVGIG (reference sequence). The CDR3 sequence is 14 residues long. Trimming pared 0 bases from V and 6 bases from J, leaving 14 bases between. CDR3 amino acids: CAWSVDPSSPEAFF. In DNA form, the CDR3 reads TGTGCCTGGAGTGTTGACCCCTCTTCACCTGAAGCTTTCTTT. The full variable domain, rest sourced from reference TRBV30 and TRBJ1-1, is SQTIHQWPATLVQPVGSPLSLECTVEGTSNPNLYWYRQAAGRGLQLLFYSVGIGQISSEVPQNLSASRPQDRQFILSSKKLLLSDSGFYLCAWSVDPSSPEAFFGQGTRLTVV.

This clonotype showed up many times. J is TRBJ2-4 and V is TRBV28; 9 nucleotides align to TRBD2. J lost 6 bases, V lost 9 bases, and 12 bases had no gene match. The CDR3 has 15 amino acids. CDR1 is MDHEN and CDR2 is SYDVKM in the germline V gene. The CDR3 bases are TGTGCCAGTCTTGATAGCGGGGGCCGCAGAAACATTCAGTACTTC. Amino acid sequence: CASLDSGGRRNIQYF.

This clonotype was recorded at least ten times. The chain couples TRBV28 to TRBJ2-7, with 13 bases matching TRBD2. CDR3 size: 17 residues. V shed 1 base and J 4 bases; nucleotides not matched to a gene: 7. CDR1 is MDHEN and CDR2 is SYDVKM in the germline V gene. Here the CDR3 reads CASSLLTSGGPLYEQYF. The CDR3 DNA reads TGTGCCAGCAGTTTATTGACTAGCGGGGGGCCCCTTTACGAGCAGTACTTC.

The sample holds a few counts of this clonotype. The V call is TRBV18, the J call TRBJ1-3; D not certain. The CDR3 runs 15 residues. CDR1 and CDR2 from the germline V gene are KGHSH and LQKENI. V was trimmed by 4 bases and J by 4 bases, leaving 14 bases between them. The CDR3 reads CASSQKAGSGNTIYF. CDR3 DNA: TGTGCCAGCTCACAGAAAGCCGGTTCGGGAAACACCATATATTTT.

This clonotype was seen a few times. The V gene is TRBV20-1, the J gene TRBJ2-1, with no clear D. The V end lost 6 bases, the J end lost 4 bases, and 13 bases lay between the germline ends. CDR3 length equals 13 residues. Germline V gene data show CDR1 as DFQATT and CDR2 as SNEGSKA (reference sequence). CDR3 sequence: CSAGTRVYNEQFF. Here the CDR3 DNA reads TGCAGTGCCGGAACTCGGGTATACAATGAGCAGTTCTTC.

This clonotype was detected ten times or more. This chain uses TRBV3-1 with TRBJ1-1; tentatively, D is TRBD1 (5 bases). There are 16 residues in the CDR3. The V and J ends lost 3 bases and 5 bases respectively, with 19 bases between them. Germline V gene sequence: CDR1 LGHDT, CDR2 YNNKEL (reference sequence). DNA of the CDR3: TGTGCCAGCAGCCATCTAGTCCAGGGAGGGAATACTGAAGCTTTCTTT. This gives the protein CASSHLVQGGNTEAFF.

This clonotype was counted between two and nine times. The V and J genes are TRBV29-1 and TRBJ2-1; 7 bases agree with TRBD2. This CDR3 comprises 16 residues. The germline gives CDR1 SQVTM, CDR2 ANQGSEA. The junction had 12 bases not matched to a gene; V was cut back by 7 bases and J by 0 bases. CDR3 sequence: CSASGTIGSSYNEQFF. DNA of the CDR3: TGCAGCGCCAGCGGGACTATAGGAAGCTCCTACAATGAGCAGTTCTTC.

This clonotype was counted only a few times. V is TRBV19 and J is TRBJ2-1; D may be TRBD2 (6 bases). V lost 1 base and J 4 bases, leaving 14 bases between the germline ends. Germline V CDR1 and CDR2: LNHDA, SQIVND (reference sequence). The CDR3 has 16 residues. The CDR3 protein is CASSIGRGGAYNEQFF. The CDR3 DNA sequence: TGTGCCAGTAGTATAGGTAGGGGCGGGGCATACAATGAGCAGTTCTTC.

The chain uses TRBV15 and TRBJ1-6, with TRBD1 identical over 8 bases. The CDR3 contains 15 residues. The germline V gene encodes CDR1 LNHNV and CDR2 YYDKDF (reference sequence). The V segment lost 0 bases and the J segment 7 bases; nucleotides outside the gene matches: 2. CDR3 in DNA: TGTGCCACCAGCAGAGAACAGGGGGGAAATTCACCCCTCCACTTT. Protein: CATSREQGGNSPLHF. Full variable domain (missing parts from reference TRBV15 and TRBJ1-6): DAMVIQNPRYQVTQFGKPVTLSCSQTLNHNVMYWYQQKSSQAPKLLFHYYDKDFNNEADTPDNFQSRRPNTSFCFLDIRSPGLGDTAMYLCATSREQGGNSPLHFGNGTRLTVT.

This clonotype was picked up many times. This chain connects TRBV2 to TRBJ1-1; no definite D call. The CDR3 runs 15 residues. The germline V and J ends were trimmed by 3 bases and 1 base, with 12 bases remaining between them. CDR1 is SNHLY, CDR2 FYNNEI, per germline. In DNA form, the CDR3 reads TGTGCCAGCAGTGATATTGGAGAGGGGAACACTGAAGCTTTCTTT. Amino acids: CASSDIGEGNTEAFF.

This clonotype has ten or more counts. The rearrangement joins TRBV28 to TRBJ2-5, with 13 bases that match TRBD2. The germline CDR1 and CDR2 sequences are MDHEN and SYDVKM. V was clipped by 5 bases and J by 1 base; unmatched bases: 16. This CDR3 contains 20 residues. The CDR3 DNA reads as TGTGCCAGCAGTCTAACTCCGGGGACTAGCGGGATGGGGGTCCAAGAGACCCAGTACTTC. This codes for CASSLTPGTSGMGVQETQYF.

The chain uses TRBV2 and TRBJ1-4; D might be TRBD1 (6 bases). This CDR3 comprises 14 residues. V was trimmed by 9 bases and J by 8 bases, leaving 19 bases between them. The germline gives CDR1 SNHLY, CDR2 FYNNEI. The CDR3 coding sequence is TGTGCCAGGGAGGCCCCAGGGGCGGGAGAAAAACTGTTTTTT. Residues: CAREAPGAGEKLFF.

V is TRBV2 and J is TRBJ1-1; tentatively, D is TRBD1 (5 bases). CDR1 SNHLY and CDR2 FYNNEI come from the germline V gene. The CDR3 is 12 residues long. V was trimmed by 6 bases and J by 7 bases, leaving 12 bases between them. The CDR3 DNA reads TGTGCCAGCAGGGCGACGGGGGTTGAAGCTTTCTTT. This codes for CASRATGVEAFF.

This clonotype has only one observation. A much larger clone lies a single base off, so this may be a read error. The chain employs TRBV6-1 and TRBJ1-5, with 9 bases identical to TRBD1. The CDR3 has 18 residues. V dropped 2 bases and J dropped 0; count of bases not matched to a gene: 8. Germline V gene data show CDR1 as MNHNS and CDR2 as SASEGT. The CDR3 sequence: CASSERGTGNYSNQPQHF. The CDR3 coding sequence is TGTGCCAGCAGTGAAAGGGGGACAGGGAATTATAGCAATCAGCCCCAGCATTTT.

This clonotype was recorded at least ten times. V and J are TRBV5-1 and TRBJ1-1; TRBD1 matches 8 bases. This CDR3 spans 20 amino acids. Germline CDR1 and CDR2: SGHRS and YFSETQ. Losses at the gene ends were 1 base for V and 4 bases for J; bases not matched to a gene: 21. The CDR3: CASSLIVHILLRGRGTEAFF. Written as DNA, the CDR3 is TGCGCCAGCAGCTTGATTGTGCATATTCTTCTCAGGGGGCGCGGCACTGAAGCTTTCTTT.

This clonotype was seen many times. The V gene is TRBV29-1, the J gene TRBJ2-1; 10 bases align to TRBD1. J gave up 8 bases and V 7 bases, and 5 bases lay outside the gene matches. The germline V gene has CDR1 SQVTM and CDR2 ANQGSEA. This CDR3 comprises 12 residues. The CDR3 bases are TGCAGCGCCAGGACAGGGGGGCATGAGCAGTTCTTC. It is translated as CSARTGGHEQFF.

This clonotype was seen only a few times. The J gene is TRBJ2-1, the V gene TRBV7-9; TRBD1 matches 8 bases. The CDR3 length is 15 residues. The germline CDR1 and CDR2 sequences are SEHNR and FQNEAQ (reference sequence). J lost 7 bases, V lost 1 base, and 6 bases had no gene match. The CDR3 DNA sequence: TGTGCCAGCAGCTTAGGCAGGGGGCTCGAGAATGAGCAGTTCTTC. Protein sequence: CASSLGRGLENEQFF. The full variable domain, in which reference TRBV7-9 and TRBJ2-1 provide the parts outside the CDR3, is DTGVSQNPRHKITKRGQNVTFRCDPISEHNRLYWYRQTLGQGPEFLTYFQNEAQLEKSRLLSDRFSAERPKGSFSTLEIQRTEQGDSAMYLCASSLGRGLENEQFFGPGTRLTVL.

This clonotype was seen at least ten times. The chain carries TRBV3-1 and TRBJ2-5; 10 bases are shared with TRBD2. Unmatched junction bases numbered 7, after V lost 0 bases and J lost 9 bases. The length of the CDR3 is 15 residues. Germline CDR1 and CDR2: LGHDT and YNNKEL (reference sequence). DNA for the CDR3: TGTGCCAGCAGCCAAGATTTAAGAAGCGGGGGGGCCCAGTACTTC. This sequence encodes CASSQDLRSGGAQYF.

Many counts were recorded for this clonotype. The genes are TRBV3-1 and TRBJ1-2, with a tentative D call TRBD1 (6 bases). Germline V gene sequence: CDR1 LGHDT, CDR2 YNNKEL (reference sequence). The CDR3 runs to 14 residues. V was cut by 6 bases and J by 6 bases, with 17 bases left in between. Written as DNA, the CDR3 is TGTGCCAGCAGGGGGCCCGGGACACCTCATGGCTACACCTTC. This gives the protein CASRGPGTPHGYTF.

This clonotype was counted at least ten times. This chain links TRBV6-1 with TRBJ1-4; D gene ambiguous. CDR3 length: 14 residues. Germline CDR1 is MNHNS and CDR2 is SASEGT. Trimming cost V 5 bases and J 0 bases, with 7 bases left between them. Written as DNA, the CDR3 is TGTGCCAGCAGTACTGGGACAACTAATGAAAAACTGTTTTTT. Amino acid sequence: CASSTGTTNEKLFF.

This clonotype has only a few counts. This rearrangement joins TRBV5-6 to TRBJ2-1; 8 bases map to TRBD2. The CDR3 covers 17 residues. Germline assignment: CDR1 SGHDT and CDR2 YYEEEE. With V trimmed by 4 bases and J by 1 base, 10 bases remained unmatched. As DNA, the CDR3 is TGTGCCAGCAGCGGTTTACATAGCGGGGATTCCTACAATGAGCAGTTCTTC. This sequence encodes CASSGLHSGDSYNEQFF.